Below, 27 T cell receptor beta chains from the same sample are listed, as sequenced in a study of molecular identifiers for immune sequencing clone quantification. Each CDR3 protein is one row after TCRdb ran MiXCR on the PCR reads. The sample holds about 640,000 distinct CDR3 sequences, just under 20% seen once. What was sequenced was naive CD8+ T cells from blood, with Jurkat cell RNA spiked in. Subset indicated: FACS-sorted CD8+CD4-CCR7+CD45RA+ naive T cells. Source of these receptors: a human donor in good health. Some libraries in this study had Jurkat cell RNA spiked in.

This clonotype was picked up many times. The V gene is TRBV20-1, the J gene TRBJ2-7, with D maybe TRBD2 (6 bases). Germline V gene data show CDR1 as DFQATT and CDR2 as SNEGSKA (reference sequence). The CDR3 covers 14 residues. The ends were cut back, 6 bases at V and 3 bases at J, with 18 bases in the middle. The CDR3 loop is CSARPGLELYEQYF. Written as DNA, the CDR3 is TGCAGTGCCCGGCCGGGACTTGAACTCTACGAGCAGTACTTC.

Ten or more counts support this clonotype. The chain carries TRBV14 and TRBJ2-2; D gene uncertain. The germline V gene encodes CDR1 SGHDN and CDR2 FVKESK. Deletions cut 5 bases from V and 4 bases from J, with 14 bases between. CDR3 length equals 15 residues. CDR3 DNA sequence: TGTGCCAGCAGCTCTAATGCGGTTATCACCGGGGAGCTGTTTTTT. This sequence encodes CASSSNAVITGELFF.

In DNA, the CDR3 is TGCGCCAGCAGACAACGACAGGGAGCCCATGATGAAAAACTGTTTTTT. It encodes CASRQRQGAHDEKLFF. The chain carries TRBV4-1 and TRBJ1-4; TRBD1 matches at 7 bases. Trimming at V came to 6 bases and at J to 6 bases, leaving 13 bases not matched to a gene. Germline CDR1 is MGHRA and CDR2 is YSYEKL. The CDR3 length is 16 residues.

This clonotype was counted only a few times. The rearrangement joins TRBV20-1 to TRBJ1-2, with D unresolved. Trimming took 2 bases from V and 3 from J, leaving 4 bases between them. Germline V lookup: CDR1 DFQATT, CDR2 SNEGSKA (reference sequence). This CDR3 has 11 amino acids. The CDR3 nucleotides are TGCAGTGCTAGAATCGACTATGGCTACACCTTC. Translating gives CSARIDYGYTF.

This clonotype was counted at least ten times. The V and J genes are TRBV5-1 and TRBJ2-5, with D unclear. V shed 2 bases and J shed 1 base, with 9 bases lying between them. CDR3 size: 14 residues. From germline, CDR1 is SGHRS and CDR2 YFSETQ. DNA of the CDR3: TGCGCCAGCAGCTTCCTTGGGGTCCAAGAGACCCAGTACTTC. Encoded protein: CASSFLGVQETQYF.

This clonotype was recorded at least ten times. The chain recombines TRBV3-1 with TRBJ1-1; no reliable D call. The length of the CDR3 is 16 residues. V was clipped by 5 bases and J by 1 base, with 17 bases between them. Germline loops: CDR1 LGHDT, CDR2 YNNKEL (reference sequence). CDR3 nucleotides: TGTGCCAGCAGCTTTAACGCCGGGCCCCGGAACACTGAAGCTTTCTTT. It yields the protein CASSFNAGPRNTEAFF.

There are many counts of this clonotype. The chain carries TRBV4-3 and TRBJ1-3; 7 nucleotides match TRBD1. Germline CDR1 LGHNA, CDR2 YSLEER. Trimming removed 0 bases from V and 4 bases from J; junction bases left unmatched: 6. This CDR3 spans 16 amino acids. In DNA form, the CDR3 reads TGCGCCAGCAGCCAAGATCGACAGGGCGGCGGAAACACCATATATTTT. Protein: CASSQDRQGGGNTIYF.

This clonotype was counted once. The chain has TRBV2 and TRBJ2-5; TRBD2 aligns across 11 bases. Germline V gene sequence: CDR1 SNHLY, CDR2 FYNNEI. The CDR3 sequence is 14 residues long. Germline trimming cut 7 bases from V and 5 bases from J; bases unmatched to any gene: 6. CDR3: CASKTSGMHETQYF. The CDR3 DNA sequence: TGTGCCAGCAAGACTAGCGGGATGCATGAGACCCAGTACTTC.

There are a few counts of this clonotype. The CDR3 nucleotides are TGTGCCAGCAGCCTTCGATGGACTACTCTGGATACGCAGTATTTT. Translating gives CASSLRWTTLDTQYF. The chain joins TRBV21-1 to TRBJ2-3; the table assigns TRBD2, which was not confirmed against the DNA. TRBV21-1 constitutes a pseudogene. CDR3 size: 15 residues.

This chain connects TRBV7-9 to TRBJ2-1; 7 bases line up with TRBD2. The CDR3 extends over 18 amino acids. Germline lookup yields CDR1 SEHNR and CDR2 FQNEAQ (reference sequence). The trim removed 5 bases at V and 1 base at J, leaving 14 bases unmatched. The CDR3 loop reads CASSHSDLSSGSYNEQFF. The CDR3 bases are TGTGCCAGCAGCCATTCGGACCTTTCTAGCGGATCCTACAATGAGCAGTTCTTC. The variable domain in full, with the rest retrieved from reference TRBV7-9 and TRBJ2-1, is DTGVSQNPRHKITKRGQNVTFRCDPISEHNRLYWYRQTLGQGPEFLTYFQNEAQLEKSRLLSDRFSAERPKGSFSTLEIQRTEQGDSAMYLCASSHSDLSSGSYNEQFFGPGTRLTVL.

This clonotype was seen many times. V gene TRBV6-1 combines with J gene TRBJ2-5; D gene unclear. The germline gives CDR1 MNHNS, CDR2 SASEGT. V lost 2 bases, J lost 4 bases, and 8 bases lay in between. The CDR3 has 13 residues. The CDR3 nucleotides read TGTGCCAGCAGTGAAATACAGACAGAGACCCAGTACTTC. Translated: CASSEIQTETQYF.

With respect to this clonotype: It may be a read error: a sequence one base away is much more abundant. The chain recombines TRBV24-1 with TRBJ2-3, with D perhaps TRBD1 or TRBD2 (5 bases each). The CDR3 loop spans 15 amino acids. In germline, CDR1 is KGHDR, CDR2 SFDVKD. In DNA, the CDR3 is TGTGCCACCAGTGGTGACTACCGAGACACAGGTACGCAGTATTTT. This sequence encodes CATSGDYRDTGTQYF.

This clonotype was detected ten times or more. The genes are TRBV6-1 and TRBJ1-1; D is uncertain. In germline, CDR1 is MNHNS, CDR2 SASEGT. CDR3 size: 15 residues. The germline V and J ends were trimmed by 0 bases and 3 bases, with 11 bases remaining between them. Here the CDR3 DNA reads TGTGCCAGCAGTGAAGCTGTAGCAGCTTACACTGAAGCTTTCTTT. Translated, it gives CASSEAVAAYTEAFF.

This clonotype was seen repeatedly, ten times or more. This chain uses TRBV6-6 with TRBJ1-6; 7 nucleotides align to TRBD1. The germline CDR1 and CDR2 sequences are MNHNY and SVGAGI (reference sequence). This CDR3 contains 13 residues. With 10 bases clipped from V and 4 bases from J, the junction kept 4 bases outside the gene matches. The CDR3 protein is CATVGQYNSPLHF. In DNA form, the CDR3 reads TGTGCCACGGTGGGACAGTATAATTCACCCCTCCACTTT.

The gene calls are TRBV6-5 and TRBJ2-1; tentatively, D is TRBD2 (6 bases). CDR1 and CDR2 from the germline V gene are MNHEY and SVGAGI. The CDR3 extends over 14 amino acids. V was pared by 10 bases and J by 4 bases, with 17 bases between. The CDR3 region is CATKLAATYNEQFF. The CDR3 DNA reads as TGTGCCACCAAACTAGCCGCTACTTACAATGAGCAGTTCTTC.

The chain employs TRBV2 and TRBJ2-7; maybe TRBD1 (5 bases). V lost 6 bases, J lost 7 bases, and 13 bases lay in between. The CDR3 runs to 12 residues. Germline lookup yields CDR1 SNHLY and CDR2 FYNNEI. CDR3 bases: TGTGCCAGCAGGGCAATCAGACAGGAGCAGTACTTC. It encodes CASRAIRQEQYF.

This clonotype was observed at least ten times. The rearrangement uses TRBV27 and TRBJ1-2, with D unresolved. CDR3 length: 12 amino acids. V was pared by 2 bases and J by 7 bases, with 8 bases between. From germline, CDR1 is MNHEY and CDR2 SMNVEV (reference sequence). CDR3 amino acids: CASSLPPFGYTF. In nucleotides, the CDR3 is TGTGCCAGCAGTTTACCCCCCTTTGGCTACACCTTC.

On this clonotype itself: The junction and the germline gene differ at one end; a read error may be behind it. The chain carries TRBV30 and TRBJ1-1, with a tentative D call TRBD1 (5 bases). The germline V gene encodes CDR1 GTSNPN and CDR2 SVGIG (reference sequence). The CDR3 contains 13 residues. This chain's CDR3 is CAWDRVLNTEALF. The CDR3 DNA sequence: TGTGCCTGGGACAGAGTCTTAAACACTGAAGCTCTCTTT.

In its sample, this clonotype was seen many times. The chain is built from TRBV3-1 and TRBJ2-3; 8 bases fit TRBD1. The CDR3 loop spans 18 amino acids. Germline V gene lookup returns CDR1 LGHDT and CDR2 YNNKEL (reference sequence). The V and J ends lost 0 bases and 6 bases, in that order; junction bases with no gene match: 14. CDR3 nucleotides: TGTGCCAGCAGCCAAGATCGCGGGACAGGTCCAAAATCCGATACGCAGTATTTT. Its translation is CASSQDRGTGPKSDTQYF.

This clonotype was seen repeatedly, ten times or more. CDR3 region: CASSPSIGDQAYEQYF. The CDR3 DNA follows: TGCGCCAGCAGCCCGTCTATAGGGGACCAAGCCTACGAGCAGTACTTC. This chain connects TRBV4-3 to TRBJ2-7; D tentatively fits TRBD1 or TRBD2 (5 bases each). The germline gives CDR1 LGHNA, CDR2 YSLEER. Trimming left V 4 bases short and J 2 bases short, with 18 bases between. CDR3 length: 16 amino acids.

A few counts support this clonotype. A much larger clone lies a single base off, so this may be a read error. V is TRBV6-1 and J is TRBJ1-5, with 12 bases fitting TRBD1. Trimming removed 6 bases from V and 6 bases from J; junction bases left unmatched: 15. This CDR3 contains 18 residues. The germline V gene has CDR1 MNHNS and CDR2 SASEGT. The CDR3 loop reads CASRGVPGQGAIGQPQHF. CDR3 nucleotides: TGTGCCAGCAGGGGAGTCCCGGGACAGGGGGCAATAGGTCAGCCCCAGCATTTT.

This clonotype was recorded once. The chain uses TRBV9 and TRBJ1-1; D remains unclear. V was clipped by 2 bases and J by 1 base, with 18 bases between them. The germline gives CDR1 SGDLS, CDR2 YYNGEE. CDR3 length: 17 amino acids. The CDR3 DNA is TGTGCCAGCAGCGTCCGGGCCCGAGAGGTATGGAACACTGAAGCTTTCTTT. Its translation: CASSVRAREVWNTEAFF.

On this clonotype: Because it lacks the conserved phenylalanine or tryptophan at the end, this CDR3 is likely a read error. The chain is built from TRBV20-1 and TRBJ2-1; 14 bases agree with TRBD2. This CDR3 spans 16 amino acids. V dropped 2 bases and J dropped 6; count of bases not matched to a gene: 6. Germline V gene sequence: CDR1 DFQATT, CDR2 SNEGSKA (reference sequence). The CDR3 loop reads CSARWGTSGRSNEQFL. The CDR3 bases are TGCAGTGCTAGATGGGGGACTAGCGGGAGAAGCAATGAGCAGTTCCTC.

At least ten counts were recorded for this clonotype. The CDR3, as DNA: TGTGCTAGTGGTTTAGCCGCGACTGGATCTAATGAGCAGTTCTTC. Its translation: CASGLAATGSNEQFF. The rearrangement links TRBV12-5 to TRBJ2-1, with unresolved D. Germline loops: CDR1 LGHNT, CDR2 FRNRAP. The ends were cut back, 3 bases at V and 7 bases at J, with 16 bases in the middle. The CDR3 is made up of 15 amino acids.

This clonotype was detected ten times or more. The junction and the germline gene differ at one end; a read error may be behind it. CDR3 bases: TGTGCCAGCAGCTTAGTGTCATTCCCGTCACTCTCCGGGAGGGTGAACACTGAAACTTTCTTT. Translating gives CASSLVSFPSLSGRVNTETFF. The rearrangement joins TRBV7-8 to TRBJ1-1; the D is unclear. The CDR3 totals 21 residues. CDR1 is SGHVS, CDR2 FQNEAQ, per germline.

Details on this clonotype: A much larger clone sits a single nucleotide away, making a read error possible. V is TRBV7-2 and J is TRBJ2-7; D is possibly TRBD1 (6 bases). Germline CDR1 and CDR2: SGHTA and FQGNSA. The CDR3 covers 15 residues. As DNA, the CDR3 is TGTGTCAGCAGCTTAGCGCCCACAGGGATCTACGAGCAGTACTTC. This sequence encodes CVSSLAPTGIYEQYF.

This clonotype was counted at least ten times. The genes are TRBV4-1 and TRBJ2-6; D not resolved. V lost 5 bases, J lost 4 bases, and 9 bases lay in between. This CDR3 region has 14 residues. The germline V gene encodes CDR1 MGHRA and CDR2 YSYEKL. The CDR3 nucleotides are TGCGCCAGCAGCGCGAGTTCCGGGGCCAACGTCCTGACTTTC. It codes for CASSASSGANVLTF.